This TCR beta chain was observed in a study of identical twins (dated by TCRdb to the mid-2010s). A note on the overall study: To test whether fetal clonotypes persist, the study used deep sequencing on TCR alpha and beta repertoires from monozygotic twins, unrelated adults of various ages, and cord blood. Replicate twin experiments were performed at different times using different library preparation protocols to rule out contamination. Points the paper makes about the study in general: Zero-insertion analyses could be partly confounded by invariant T cells such as MAIT and iNKT, although diverse VJ usage argued against such confounding for most clonotypes. A weaker excess of twin sharing was found in beta out-of-frame sequences because the signal-to-noise ratio was lowered by fewer shared sequences. Compared with coincidental sharing between unrelated individuals, out-of-frame TCR alpha sequences shared between twins showed an excess of sequences with low generation probability. Because the same donors could not be followed over many years, the conclusions relied on cross-sectional statistical analysis. Abundant cord blood beta clonotypes had fewer insertions, young adult naive repertoires showed a similar but weaker trend, and memory repertoires showed no such trend. Out-of-frame TCR alpha sharing in monozygotic twins was systematically underestimated by recombination models, whereas sharing between unrelated individuals was in agreement with the recombination models.

Library creation used 5' RACE. The instrument given in TCRdb is Illumina HiSeq 2000. Template switching added a universal primer binding site, and the final cDNA carried a unique molecular identifier that allowed TCR cDNA molecules to be counted accurately. Specific primers in the conserved constant-segment region were used to synthesize first-strand cDNA for the TCR alpha and beta chains. To control for contamination, each cDNA library was double barcoded with a SMART-Mk sample barcode plus Illumina barcodes. TruSeq adapter sequences, together with Illumina sample barcodes, were added in two successive PCR steps. Sequencing of the TCR alpha and beta cDNA libraries was done on the Illumina HiSeq platform using custom primers. As for how the authors treated the data: MiGEC processed the raw reads to extract unique molecular identifiers, while MiXCR was used to determine the CDR3 positions. Recombination models were inferred per individual with the repgenHMM and IGoR tools using an EM algorithm. The analysis of shared clonotypes was done with the tcR package in R, with sharing normalized by the product of cloneset sizes. Out-of-frame nonproductive sequences were analyzed to study raw recombination free of thymic and clonal selection effects. TCRdb trimmed the raw reads at Q25, called clones with MiXCR and kept productive beta chains. A single entry per CDR3 protein holds the most common genes and DNA from its merged rows. TCRdb, not the authors, supplied the V and J calls. The sample data list approximately 260,000 distinct CDR3 sequences, and around 8.3% of these were observed just once. The biggest ten clones account for 3% to 3.5% of the sample.

Only healthy Caucasian donors were included. The twin cohort consisted of three pairs of female monozygotic twins, all aged roughly 18 to 30 years. Positive isolation kits from Invitrogen were used to isolate CD4+ and CD8+ T cell populations. A remark on this clonotype: Its recognized antigen is unknown. No much larger clone is present one base from it, and per-base qualities are unavailable.

For CDR1 and CDR2, the germline V gene lists LGHNA and YSLEER. From the cysteine through the phenylalanine, the CDR3 covers 15 amino acids. Just CDR3 DNA is preserved here, 45 bases in frame from base 1. V loses 1 base of germline sequence and J loses 0 bases, and the interval between the two ends is 10 bases. These same records also appear under a second study, on yellow fever vaccine responses in identical twins. Reported in the second study: The authors reported that the T cell response to vaccination in identical twins appeared partly convergent and partly personalized. Focusing on identical twins, the study followed the T cell clones that responded to the vaccine, and did so with precision.

The sequence was collected from a woman aged 18-35 years in good health. The chain uses TRBV4-3 and TRBJ2-7; TRBD1 is a weak D gene call, 7 bases matching. The source material was CD8+ T cells sorted from blood. The DNA is TGCGCCAGCAGCCAAGCGCAGGGGGGCTCCTACGAGCAGTACTTC. The translation is CASSQAQGGSYEQYF.